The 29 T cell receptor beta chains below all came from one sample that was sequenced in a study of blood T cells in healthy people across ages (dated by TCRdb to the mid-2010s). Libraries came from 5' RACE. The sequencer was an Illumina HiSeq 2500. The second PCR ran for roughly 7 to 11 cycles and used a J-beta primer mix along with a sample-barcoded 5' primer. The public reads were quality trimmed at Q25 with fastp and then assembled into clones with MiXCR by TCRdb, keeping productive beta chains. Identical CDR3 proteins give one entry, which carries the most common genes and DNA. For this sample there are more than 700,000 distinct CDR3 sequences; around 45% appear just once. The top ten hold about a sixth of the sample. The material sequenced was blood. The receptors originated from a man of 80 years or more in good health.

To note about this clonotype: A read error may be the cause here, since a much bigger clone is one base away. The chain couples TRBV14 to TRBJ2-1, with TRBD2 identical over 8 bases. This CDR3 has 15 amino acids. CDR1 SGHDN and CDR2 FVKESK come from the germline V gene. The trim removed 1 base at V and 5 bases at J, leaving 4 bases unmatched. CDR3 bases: TGTGCCAGCAGCCAAGGGACTAGCCGCGACAATGAGCAGTTCTTC. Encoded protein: CASSQGTSRDNEQFF.

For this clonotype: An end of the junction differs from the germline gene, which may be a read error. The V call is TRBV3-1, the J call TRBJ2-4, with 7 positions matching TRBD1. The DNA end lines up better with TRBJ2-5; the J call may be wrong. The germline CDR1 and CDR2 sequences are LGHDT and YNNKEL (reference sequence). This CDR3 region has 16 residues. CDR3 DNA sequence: TGTGCTAGCAGCCATAAACTTGGACAGGAGGAAGAGACCCAGTACTTC. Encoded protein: CASSHKLGQEEETQYF.

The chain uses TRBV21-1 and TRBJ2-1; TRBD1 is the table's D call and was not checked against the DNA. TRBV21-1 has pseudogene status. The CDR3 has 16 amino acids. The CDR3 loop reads CASSKGRDSFVYEQFF. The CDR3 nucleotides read TGTGCCAGCAGCAAAGGCCGGGACAGTTTCGTCTACGAGCAGTTCTTC.

This CDR3 is CASSQGGQGGTEAFF. DNA for the CDR3: TGTGCCAGCAGCCAAGGGGGACAGGGCGGCACTGAAGCTTTCTTT. This chain links TRBV3-1 with TRBJ1-1; 9 nucleotides align to TRBD1. J was trimmed by 4 bases and V by 1 base; bases with no gene match: 4. The CDR3 runs to 15 residues. Per germline, CDR1 LGHDT and CDR2 YNNKEL (reference sequence).

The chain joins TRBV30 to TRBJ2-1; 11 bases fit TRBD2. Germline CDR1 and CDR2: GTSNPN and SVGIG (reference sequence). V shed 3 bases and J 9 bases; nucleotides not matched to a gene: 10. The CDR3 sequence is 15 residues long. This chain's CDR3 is CAWRGVAGGPSEQFF. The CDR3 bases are TGTGCCTGGAGGGGGGTAGCGGGAGGGCCTAGTGAGCAGTTCTTC.

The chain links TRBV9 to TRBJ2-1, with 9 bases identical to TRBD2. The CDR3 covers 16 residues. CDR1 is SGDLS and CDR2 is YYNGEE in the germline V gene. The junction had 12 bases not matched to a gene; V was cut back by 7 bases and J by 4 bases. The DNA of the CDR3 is TGTGCCAGCGGAAGCCCGGCGGGAGGGGCTTACAATGAGCAGTTCTTC. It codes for CASGSPAGGAYNEQFF.

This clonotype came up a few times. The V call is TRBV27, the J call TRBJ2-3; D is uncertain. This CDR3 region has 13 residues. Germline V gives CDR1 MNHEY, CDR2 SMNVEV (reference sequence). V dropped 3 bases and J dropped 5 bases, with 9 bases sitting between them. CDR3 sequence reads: CASSFTRLDTQYF. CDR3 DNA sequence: TGTGCCAGCAGTTTTACGAGGTTAGATACGCAGTATTTT.

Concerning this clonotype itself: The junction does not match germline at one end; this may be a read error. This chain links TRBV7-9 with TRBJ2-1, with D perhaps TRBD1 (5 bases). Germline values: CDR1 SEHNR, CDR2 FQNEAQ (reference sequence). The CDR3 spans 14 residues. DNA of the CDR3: TGCGCCAGCAGCTTAGACAGCTACTACAATGAGCAGTTCTTC. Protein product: CASSLDSYYNEQFF. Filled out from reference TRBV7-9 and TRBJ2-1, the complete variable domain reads DTGVSQNPRHKITKRGQNVTFRCDPISEHNRLYWYRQTLGQGPEFLTYFQNEAQLEKSRLLSDRFSAERPKGSFSTLEIQRTEQGDSAMYLCASSLDSYYNEQFFGPGTRLTVL.

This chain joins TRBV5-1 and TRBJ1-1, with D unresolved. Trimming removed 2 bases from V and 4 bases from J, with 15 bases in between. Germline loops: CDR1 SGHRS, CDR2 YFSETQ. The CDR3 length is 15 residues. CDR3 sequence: CASSFGIMEGTEAFF. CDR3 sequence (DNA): TGCGCCAGCAGCTTTGGCATCATGGAGGGCACTGAAGCTTTCTTT.

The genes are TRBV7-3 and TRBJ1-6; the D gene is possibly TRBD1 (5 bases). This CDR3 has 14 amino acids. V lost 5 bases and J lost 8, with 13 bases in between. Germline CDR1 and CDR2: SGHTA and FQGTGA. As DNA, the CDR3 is TGTGCCAGCAGCCTCATGGGGGGAGATTCACCCCTCCACTTT. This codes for CASSLMGGDSPLHF.

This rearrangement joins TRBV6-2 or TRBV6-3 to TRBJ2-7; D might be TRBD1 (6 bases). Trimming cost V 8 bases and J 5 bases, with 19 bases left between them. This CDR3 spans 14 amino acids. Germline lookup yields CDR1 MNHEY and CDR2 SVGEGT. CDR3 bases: TGTGCCAGCCGCCTGGGGGCAATTACCCACGAGCAGTACTTC. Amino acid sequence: CASRLGAITHEQYF.

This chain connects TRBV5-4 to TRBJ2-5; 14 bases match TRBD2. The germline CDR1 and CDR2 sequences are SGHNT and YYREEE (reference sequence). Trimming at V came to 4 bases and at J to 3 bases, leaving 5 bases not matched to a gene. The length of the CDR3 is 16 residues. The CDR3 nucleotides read TGTGCCAGCAGCCTAGGGACTAGCGGGAGTAAAGAGACCCAGTACTTC. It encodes CASSLGTSGSKETQYF.

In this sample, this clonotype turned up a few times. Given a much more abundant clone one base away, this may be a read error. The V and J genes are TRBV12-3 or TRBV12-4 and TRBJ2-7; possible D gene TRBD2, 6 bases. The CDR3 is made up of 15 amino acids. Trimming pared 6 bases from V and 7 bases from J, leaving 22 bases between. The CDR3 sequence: CASSLVTAGGNEQYF. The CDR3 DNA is TGTGCCAGCAGCCTGGTCACCGCCGGAGGGAATGAGCAGTACTTC.

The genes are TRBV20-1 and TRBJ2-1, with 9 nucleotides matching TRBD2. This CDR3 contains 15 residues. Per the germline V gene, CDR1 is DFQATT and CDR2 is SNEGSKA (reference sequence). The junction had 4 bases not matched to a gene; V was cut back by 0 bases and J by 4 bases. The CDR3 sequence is CSARERAGGYNEQFF. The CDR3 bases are TGCAGTGCTAGAGAACGGGCGGGAGGGTACAATGAGCAGTTCTTC.

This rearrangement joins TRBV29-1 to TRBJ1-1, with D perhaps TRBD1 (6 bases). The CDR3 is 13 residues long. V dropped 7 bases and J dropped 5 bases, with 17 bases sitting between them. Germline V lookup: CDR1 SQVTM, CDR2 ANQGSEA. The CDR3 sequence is CSGGATVGTEAFF. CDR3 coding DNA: TGCAGCGGGGGGGCCACGGTTGGGACTGAAGCTTTCTTT.

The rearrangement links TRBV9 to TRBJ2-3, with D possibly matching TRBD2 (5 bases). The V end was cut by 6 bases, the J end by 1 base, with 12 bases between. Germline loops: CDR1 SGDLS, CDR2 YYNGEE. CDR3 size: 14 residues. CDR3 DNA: TGTGCCAGCAACCGGGGAGACGGCACAGATACGCAGTATTTT. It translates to CASNRGDGTDTQYF.

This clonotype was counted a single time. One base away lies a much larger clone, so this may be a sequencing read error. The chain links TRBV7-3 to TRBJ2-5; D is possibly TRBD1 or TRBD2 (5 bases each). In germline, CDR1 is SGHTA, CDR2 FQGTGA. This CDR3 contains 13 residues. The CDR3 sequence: CASSLTFYGTEYF. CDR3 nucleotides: TGTGCCAGCAGCTTAACTTTTTACGGGACCGAGTACTTC. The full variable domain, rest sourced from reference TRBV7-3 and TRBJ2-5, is GAGVSQTPSNKVTEKGKYVELRCDPISGHTALYWYRQSLGQGPEFLIYFQGTGAADDSGLPNDRFFAVRPEGSVSTLKIQRTERGDSAVYLCASSLTFYGTEYFGPGTRLLVL.

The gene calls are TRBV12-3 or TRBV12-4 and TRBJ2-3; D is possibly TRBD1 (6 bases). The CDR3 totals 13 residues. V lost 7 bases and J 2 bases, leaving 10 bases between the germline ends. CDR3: CASTRGTTDTQYF. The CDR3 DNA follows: TGTGCCAGCACTAGGGGGACCACAGATACGCAGTATTTT.

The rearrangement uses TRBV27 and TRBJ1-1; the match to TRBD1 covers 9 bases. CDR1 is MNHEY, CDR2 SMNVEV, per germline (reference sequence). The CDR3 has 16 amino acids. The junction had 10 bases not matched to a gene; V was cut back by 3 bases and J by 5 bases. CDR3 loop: CASSFTVRQGGTEAFF. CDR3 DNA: TGTGCCAGCAGTTTTACGGTACGACAGGGGGGAACTGAAGCTTTCTTT.

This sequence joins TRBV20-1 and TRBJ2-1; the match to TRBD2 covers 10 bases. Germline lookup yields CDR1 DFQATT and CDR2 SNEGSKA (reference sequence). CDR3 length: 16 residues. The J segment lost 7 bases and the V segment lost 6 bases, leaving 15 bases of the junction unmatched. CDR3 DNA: TGCAGTGCCAAGAGGCGCCTAGCGGGAGTGAAAAATGAGCAGTTCTTC. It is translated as CSAKRRLAGVKNEQFF.

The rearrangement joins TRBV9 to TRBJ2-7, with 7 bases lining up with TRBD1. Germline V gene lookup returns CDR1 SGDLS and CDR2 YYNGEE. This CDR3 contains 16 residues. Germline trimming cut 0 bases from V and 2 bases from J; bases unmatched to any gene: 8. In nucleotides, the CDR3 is TGTGCCAGCAGCGTAGGGATGGGACAGATCGCCTACGAGCAGTACTTC. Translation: CASSVGMGQIAYEQYF.

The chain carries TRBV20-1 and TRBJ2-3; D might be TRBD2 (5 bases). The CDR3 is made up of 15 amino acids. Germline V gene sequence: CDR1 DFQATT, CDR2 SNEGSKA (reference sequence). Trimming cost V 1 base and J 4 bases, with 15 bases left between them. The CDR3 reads CSARAPGSGADTQYF. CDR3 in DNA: TGCAGTGCTAGAGCCCCGGGGTCTGGAGCAGATACGCAGTATTTT.

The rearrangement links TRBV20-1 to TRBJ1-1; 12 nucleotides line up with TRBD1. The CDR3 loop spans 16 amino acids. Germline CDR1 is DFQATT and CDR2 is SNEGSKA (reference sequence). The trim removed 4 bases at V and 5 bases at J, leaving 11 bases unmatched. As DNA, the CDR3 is TGCAGTGCTACTGGGACAGGGGGCGGGTCAGGGACTGAAGCTTTCTTT. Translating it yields CSATGTGGGSGTEAFF.

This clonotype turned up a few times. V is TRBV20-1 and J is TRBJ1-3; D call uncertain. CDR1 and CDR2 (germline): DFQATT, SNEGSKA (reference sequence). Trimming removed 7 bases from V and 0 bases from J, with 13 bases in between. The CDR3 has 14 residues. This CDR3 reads CSVLQALSGNTIYF. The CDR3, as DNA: TGCAGTGTCCTGCAGGCACTCTCTGGAAACACCATATATTTT.

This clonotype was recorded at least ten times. CDR3 sequence: CASSFTGDTQYF. Written as DNA, the CDR3 is TGTGCCAGCAGCTTTACAGGAGATACGCAGTATTTT. The chain employs TRBV7-9 and TRBJ2-3, with a weak D call TRBD1 (5 bases). V was cut by 3 bases and J by 5 bases, with 6 bases left in between. CDR3 length: 12 residues. In germline, CDR1 is SEHNR, CDR2 FQNEAQ (reference sequence).

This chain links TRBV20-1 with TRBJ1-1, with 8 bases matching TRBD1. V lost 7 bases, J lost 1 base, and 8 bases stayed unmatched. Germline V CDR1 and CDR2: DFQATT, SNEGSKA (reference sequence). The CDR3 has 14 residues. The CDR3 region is CSVGTGTGNTEAFF. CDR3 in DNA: TGCAGTGTCGGGACCGGGACAGGGAACACTGAAGCTTTCTTT.

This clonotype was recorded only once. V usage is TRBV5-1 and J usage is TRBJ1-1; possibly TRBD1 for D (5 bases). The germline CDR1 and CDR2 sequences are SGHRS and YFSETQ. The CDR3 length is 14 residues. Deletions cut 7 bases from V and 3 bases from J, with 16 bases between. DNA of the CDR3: TGCGCCAGCGACAAAGGGGAGATGGACACTGAAGCTTTCTTT. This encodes CASDKGEMDTEAFF.

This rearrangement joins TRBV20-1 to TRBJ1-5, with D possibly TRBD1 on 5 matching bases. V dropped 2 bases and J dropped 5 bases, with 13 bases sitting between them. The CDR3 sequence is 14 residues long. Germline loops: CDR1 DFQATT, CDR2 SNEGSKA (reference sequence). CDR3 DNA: TGCAGTGCTAGATCCCCGCTGGGGGATCAGCCCCAGCATTTT. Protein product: CSARSPLGDQPQHF.

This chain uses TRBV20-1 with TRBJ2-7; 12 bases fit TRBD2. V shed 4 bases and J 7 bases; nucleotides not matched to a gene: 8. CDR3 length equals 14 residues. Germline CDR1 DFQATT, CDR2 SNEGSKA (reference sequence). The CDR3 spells CSAKASGRDNEQYF. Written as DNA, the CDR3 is TGCAGTGCTAAGGCTAGCGGGAGGGACAATGAGCAGTACTTC.